Each of the 2 T cell receptor beta chains below was sequenced from the same sample in a study of identical twins (TCRdb year 2016). Library generation was performed with 5' RACE. Sequencing was performed on an Illumina HiSeq 2000. The public reads were run again by TCRdb, first through fastp at Q25 and then through MiXCR, and only productive beta chains were kept. All rows with the same CDR3 protein become a single entry with the most common DNA and genes. The sample table shows under 900,000 distinct CDR3 sequences, and over 9% are seen once. The top ten constitute roughly 1.6% of the sample. These sequences were also reported in another study, on yellow fever vaccine responses in identical twins.

The sequencing sample was made of PBMCs. All receptors derive from a woman between 18 and 29 years old in good health.

This clonotype appeared a few times. The chain combines TRBV11-2 with TRBJ2-1; 12 bases line up with TRBD2. Looked up from germline, CDR1 is SGHAT and CDR2 is FQNNGV. The length of the CDR3 is 17 residues. After removal of 0 bases from V and 7 bases from J, the junction contained 7 bases not matched to a gene. This CDR3 reads CASSLDWASGRGNEQFF. The CDR3 DNA reads as TGTGCCAGCAGCTTAGATTGGGCTAGCGGGAGGGGTAATGAGCAGTTCTTC.

The chain recombines TRBV29-1 with TRBJ2-1, with a tentative D call TRBD1 (6 bases). This CDR3 is 14 amino acids long. With 6 bases removed from V and 3 bases from J, the gap between germline ends came to 15 bases. In germline, CDR1 is SQVTM, CDR2 ANQGSEA. The CDR3 nucleotides are TGCAGCGTAGCAGCCTGGACAGTCTACAATGAGCAGTTCTTC. Amino acids: CSVAAWTVYNEQFF.